Presented here are 5 T cell receptor beta chains from one specimen sequenced in a study of human thymus T cells. Thymic material originated from resections removed in the course of corrective heart surgery. Only in-frame clones appear in the TCRdb table, and some are missing; sequencing was by immunoSEQ multiplex PCR. This sample has some 120,000 clones, with just under 95% found just once. The sample consisted of thymus tissue. The receptors come from a boy younger than two with a congenital heart defect but otherwise immunologically healthy.

The V and J genes are TRBV5-1 and TRBJ1-1; D is undetermined. V lost 3 bases and J 7 bases, leaving 4 bases between the germline ends. The CDR3 length is 10 residues. Germline CDR1 is SGHRS and CDR2 is YFSETQ. The CDR3 nucleotides read TGCGCCAGCAGCTCCAGTGAAGCTTTCTTT. The encoded protein is CASSSSEAFF. The full variable domain, rest sourced from reference TRBV5-1 and TRBJ1-1, is KAGVTQTPRYLIKTRGQQVTLSCSPISGHRSVSWYQQTPGQGLQFLFEYFSETQRNKGNFPGRFSGRQFSNSRSEMNVSTLELGDSALYLCASSSSEAFFGQGTRLTVV.

This clone was picked up one time. This chain links TRBV5-1 with TRBJ2-2; tentatively, D is TRBD1 (5 bases). Germline V CDR1 and CDR2: SGHRS, YFSETQ. V lost 4 bases and J lost 3, with 10 bases in between. CDR3 length: 14 amino acids. The CDR3 DNA reads as TGCGCCAGCAGCCGTCGACAGTACACCGGGGAGCTGTTTTTT. Amino acids: CASSRRQYTGELFF.

The DNA for the CDR3 is TGTGCCAGCAGCCAAGACCGGGGCAGGGCGGACTCTAGCACAGATACGCAGTATTTT. This gives the protein CASSQDRGRADSSTDTQYF. The V and J genes are TRBV4-2 and TRBJ2-3; D tentatively reads TRBD1 or TRBD2 (5 bases each). The V gene lost 0 bases and the J gene lost 0 bases, with 19 bases spanning the gap. The germline CDR1 and CDR2 sequences are LGHNA and YNFKEQ. The CDR3 has 19 residues.

The rearrangement uses TRBV4-1 and TRBJ2-7; D is perhaps TRBD2 (6 bases). The CDR3 is made up of 14 amino acids. Germline V lookup: CDR1 MGHRA, CDR2 YSYEKL. V was shortened by 0 bases and J by 2 bases, with 8 bases between the two germline ends. The CDR3 DNA reads TGCGCCAGCAGCCAAGATTCGGGGGCCTACGAGCAGTACTTC. This translates into CASSQDSGAYEQYF.

The count of this clone is one. The chain joins TRBV28 to TRBJ1-2, with 7 bases lining up with TRBD1. CDR3 length: 17 residues. The trim removed 7 bases at V and 8 bases at J, leaving 22 bases unmatched. Germline assignment: CDR1 MDHEN and CDR2 SYDVKM. Written as DNA, the CDR3 is TGTGCCAGCATCGCTACCTTCGCGAGGGGGCAGAAGGAGGGCTACACCTTC. It codes for CASIATFARGQKEGYTF.